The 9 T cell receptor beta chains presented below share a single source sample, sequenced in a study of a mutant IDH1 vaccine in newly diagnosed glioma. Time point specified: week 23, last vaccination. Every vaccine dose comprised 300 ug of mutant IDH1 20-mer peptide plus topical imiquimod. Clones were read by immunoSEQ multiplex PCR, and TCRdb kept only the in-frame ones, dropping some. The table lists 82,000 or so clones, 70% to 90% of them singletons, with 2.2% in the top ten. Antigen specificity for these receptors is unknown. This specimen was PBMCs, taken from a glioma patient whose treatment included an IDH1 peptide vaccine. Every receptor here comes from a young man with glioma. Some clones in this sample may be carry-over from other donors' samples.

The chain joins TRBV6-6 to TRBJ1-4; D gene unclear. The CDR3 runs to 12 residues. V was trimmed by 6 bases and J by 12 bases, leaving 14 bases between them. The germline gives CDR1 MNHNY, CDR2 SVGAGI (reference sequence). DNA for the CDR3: TGTGCCAGCAGCGCCTCGGGGAGGGAACTGTTTTTT. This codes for CASSASGRELFF.

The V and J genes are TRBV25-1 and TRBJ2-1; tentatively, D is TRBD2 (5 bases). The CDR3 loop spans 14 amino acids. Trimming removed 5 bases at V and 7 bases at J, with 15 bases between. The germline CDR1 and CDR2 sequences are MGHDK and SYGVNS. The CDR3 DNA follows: TGTGCCAGCAGTCAACCGGGAACCATAAATGAGCAGTTCTTC. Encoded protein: CASSQPGTINEQFF.

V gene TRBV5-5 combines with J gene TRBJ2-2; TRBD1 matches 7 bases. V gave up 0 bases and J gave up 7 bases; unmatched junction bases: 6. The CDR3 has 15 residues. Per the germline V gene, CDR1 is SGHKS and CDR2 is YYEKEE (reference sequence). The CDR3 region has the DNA TGTGCCAGCAGCTTGGGTACAGGGGTCATCGGGGAGCTGTTTTTT. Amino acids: CASSLGTGVIGELFF.

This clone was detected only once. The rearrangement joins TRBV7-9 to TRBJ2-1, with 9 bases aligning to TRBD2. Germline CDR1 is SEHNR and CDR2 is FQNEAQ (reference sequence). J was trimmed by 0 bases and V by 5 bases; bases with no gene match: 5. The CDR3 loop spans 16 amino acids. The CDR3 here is CASSPISGSSYNEQFF. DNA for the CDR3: TGTGCCAGCAGCCCAATTAGCGGGAGCTCCTACAATGAGCAGTTCTTC.

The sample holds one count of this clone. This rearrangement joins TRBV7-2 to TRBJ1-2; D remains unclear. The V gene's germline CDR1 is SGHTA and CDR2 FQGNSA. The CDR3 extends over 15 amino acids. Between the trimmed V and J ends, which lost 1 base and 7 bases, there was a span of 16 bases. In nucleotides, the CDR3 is TGTGCCAGCAGCTTAGATGCTGTATTGGCTTCTGGCTACACCTTC. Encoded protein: CASSLDAVLASGYTF.

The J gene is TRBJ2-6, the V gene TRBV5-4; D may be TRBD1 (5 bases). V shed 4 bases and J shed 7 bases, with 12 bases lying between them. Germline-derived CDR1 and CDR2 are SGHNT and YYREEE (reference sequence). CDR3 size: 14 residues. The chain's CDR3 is CASSRQGLANVLTF. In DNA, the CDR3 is TGTGCCAGCAGCCGGCAGGGTCTTGCCAACGTCCTGACTTTC.

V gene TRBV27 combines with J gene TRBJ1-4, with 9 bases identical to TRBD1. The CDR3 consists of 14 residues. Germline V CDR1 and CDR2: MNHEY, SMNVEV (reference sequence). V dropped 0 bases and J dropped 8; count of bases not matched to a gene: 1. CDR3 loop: CASSLSGTGEKLFF. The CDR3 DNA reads TGTGCCAGCAGTTTATCCGGGACAGGGGAAAAACTGTTTTTT. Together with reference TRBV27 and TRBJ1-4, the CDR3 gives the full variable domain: EAQVTQNPRYLITVTGKKLTVTCSQNMNHEYMSWYRQDPGLGLRQIYYSMNVEVTDKGDVPEGYKVSRKEKRNFPLILESPSPNQTSLYFCASSLSGTGEKLFFGSGTQLSVL.

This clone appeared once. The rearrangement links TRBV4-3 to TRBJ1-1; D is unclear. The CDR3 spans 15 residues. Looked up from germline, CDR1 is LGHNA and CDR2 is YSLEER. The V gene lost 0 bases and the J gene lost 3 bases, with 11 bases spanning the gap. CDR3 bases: TGCGCCAGCAGCCAAGATGAAGGACTCCACACTGAAGCTTTCTTT. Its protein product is CASSQDEGLHTEAFF.

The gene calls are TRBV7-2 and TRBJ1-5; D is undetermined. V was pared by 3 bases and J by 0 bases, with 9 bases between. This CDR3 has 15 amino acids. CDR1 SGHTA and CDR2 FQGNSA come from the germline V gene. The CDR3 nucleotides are TGTGCCAGCAGCTTTTATAAAGATAGCAATCAGCCCCAGCATTTT. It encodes CASSFYKDSNQPQHF. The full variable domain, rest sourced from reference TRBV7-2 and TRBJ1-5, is GAGVSQSPSNKVTEKGKDVELRCDPISGHTALYWYRQSLGQGLEFLIYFQGNSAPDKSGLPSDRFSAERTGGSVSTLTIQRTQQEDSAVYLCASSFYKDSNQPQHFGDGTRLSIL.